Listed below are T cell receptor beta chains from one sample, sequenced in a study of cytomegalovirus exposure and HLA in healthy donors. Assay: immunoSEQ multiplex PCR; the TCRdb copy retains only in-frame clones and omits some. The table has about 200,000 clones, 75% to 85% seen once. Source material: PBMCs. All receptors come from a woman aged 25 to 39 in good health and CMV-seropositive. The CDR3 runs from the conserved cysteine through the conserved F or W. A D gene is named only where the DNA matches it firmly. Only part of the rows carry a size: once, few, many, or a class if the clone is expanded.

CDR3 protein: CATRFGGGTEAFF; CDR3 DNA: TGTGCCACCAGATTCGGGGGAGGCACTGAAGCTTTCTTT; J gene: TRBJ1-1; V gene: TRBV15; clone size: NA; D gene: NA
CDR3 protein: CAMSGSLGYGYTF; CDR3 DNA: TGTGCCATGTCGGGGTCTCTTGGATATGGCTACACCTTC; J gene: TRBJ1-2; V gene: TRBV10-3; clone size: NA; D gene: NA
CDR3 protein: CASNPTGGRNEQYF; CDR3 DNA: TGTGCCAGCAACCCGACGGGAGGGAGGAACGAGCAGTACTTC; J gene: TRBJ2-7; V gene: TRBV6-6; clone size: NA; D gene: TRBD2
CDR3 protein: CASRAPSAGIYGYTF; CDR3 DNA: TGTGCCAGCAGGGCTCCTTCTGCAGGGATCTATGGCTACACCTTC; J gene: TRBJ1-2; V gene: TRBV9; clone size: NA; D gene: NA
CDR3 protein: CASSLVAGATYEQYF; CDR3 DNA: TGTGCCAGCAGCTTGGTGGCAGGGGCTACGTACGAGCAGTACTTC; J gene: TRBJ2-7; V gene: TRBV7-2; clone size: NA; D gene: NA
CDR3 protein: CASSSDRSHYGYTF; CDR3 DNA: TGTGCCAGCAGCTCCGACAGGAGCCACTATGGCTACACCTTC; J gene: TRBJ1-2; V gene: TRBV4-2; clone size: NA; D gene: NA
CDR3 protein: CATSRGPTRHYEQYF; CDR3 DNA: TGTGCCACCAGCAGAGGCCCGACAAGGCACTACGAGCAGTACTTC; J gene: TRBJ2-7; V gene: TRBV15; clone size: NA; D gene: NA
CDR3 protein: CASRGQPEAFF; CDR3 DNA: TGTGCCAGCAGGGGACAGCCCGAAGCTTTCTTT; J gene: TRBJ1-1; V gene: TRBV28; clone size: few; D gene: TRBD1
CDR3 protein: CASSLVVGQGFREQFF; CDR3 DNA: TGTGCCAGCAGCTTAGTGGTTGGACAGGGGTTTCGGGAGCAGTTCTTC; J gene: TRBJ2-1; V gene: TRBV7-2; clone size: NA; D gene: TRBD1
CDR3 protein: CASSGLAQETQYF; CDR3 DNA: TGTGCCAGCAGCGGACTAGCGCAAGAGACCCAGTACTTC; J gene: TRBJ2-5; V gene: TRBV2; clone size: NA; D gene: TRBD2
CDR3 protein: CASSYSMAGGNTEAFF; CDR3 DNA: TGTGCCAGCAGTTACTCGATGGCAGGGGGAAACACTGAAGCTTTCTTT; J gene: TRBJ1-1; V gene: TRBV6-5; clone size: NA; D gene: TRBD1
CDR3 protein: CATKMTGVRNEQFF; CDR3 DNA: TGTGCCACCAAGATGACAGGGGTCCGCAATGAGCAGTTCTTC; J gene: TRBJ2-1; V gene: TRBV15; clone size: NA; D gene: TRBD1
CDR3 protein: CASSGTGVTNEKLFF; CDR3 DNA: TGTGCCAGCAGTGGGACAGGGGTTACTAATGAAAAACTGTTTTTT; J gene: TRBJ1-4; V gene: TRBV2; clone size: NA; D gene: TRBD1
CDR3 protein: CASRGVFSDRENTEAFF; CDR3 DNA: TGTGCCAGCAGAGGGGTCTTTTCGGACAGGGAGAACACTGAAGCTTTCTTT; J gene: TRBJ1-1; V gene: TRBV21-1; clone size: NA; D gene: NA
CDR3 protein: CASSEIGSPDTQYF; CDR3 DNA: TGTGCCAGCAGTGAAATTGGGAGCCCAGATACGCAGTATTTT; J gene: TRBJ2-3; V gene: TRBV6-1; clone size: NA; D gene: NA
CDR3 protein: CASSIGTGIFDEQFF; CDR3 DNA: TGTGCCAGCTCAATAGGGACAGGGATTTTCGATGAGCAGTTCTTC; J gene: TRBJ2-1; V gene: TRBV18; clone size: many; D gene: TRBD1
CDR3 protein: CASRPLAGGTDTQYF; CDR3 DNA: TGTGCCAGCAGGCCCTTAGCGGGAGGGACAGATACGCAGTATTTT; J gene: TRBJ2-3; V gene: TRBV27; clone size: NA; D gene: TRBD2
CDR3 protein: CASSFSDRGNQPQHF; CDR3 DNA: TGTGCCAGCAGTTTCTCCGACAGGGGGAATCAGCCCCAGCATTTT; J gene: TRBJ1-5; V gene: TRBV28; clone size: NA; D gene: TRBD1
CDR3 protein: CASSPGPPYEQYF; CDR3 DNA: TGTGCCAGCTCACCGGGGCCTCCCTACGAGCAGTACTTC; J gene: TRBJ2-7; V gene: TRBV18; clone size: NA; D gene: NA
CDR3 protein: CASSLGGRTSGTVTGELFF; CDR3 DNA: TGTGCCAGCAGCTTAGGGGGTAGGACTAGCGGGACGGTCACCGGGGAGCTGTTTTTT; J gene: TRBJ2-2; V gene: TRBV7-8; clone size: NA; D gene: TRBD2
CDR3 protein: CASSLERGGRAFF; CDR3 DNA: TGTGCCAGCAGCTTAGAACGGGGGGGAAGAGCTTTCTTT; J gene: TRBJ1-1; V gene: TRBV7-8; clone size: NA; D gene: NA
CDR3 protein: CASSYIAEGTEAFF; CDR3 DNA: TGTGCCAGCAGTTATATTGCGGAGGGGACTGAAGCTTTCTTT; J gene: TRBJ1-1; V gene: TRBV6-5; clone size: NA; D gene: NA
CDR3 protein: CASSARTSVHNEQFF; CDR3 DNA: TGTGCCAGCAGCGCGCGGACTAGCGTACACAATGAGCAGTTCTTC; J gene: TRBJ2-1; V gene: TRBV11-1; clone size: NA; D gene: TRBD2
CDR3 protein: CASSLGGQILSGNTIYF; CDR3 DNA: TGCGCCAGCAGCTTGGGGGGACAGATACTCTCTGGAAACACCATATATTTT; J gene: TRBJ1-3; V gene: TRBV5-1; clone size: NA; D gene: TRBD1
CDR3 protein: CASSAGQATNYGYTF; CDR3 DNA: TGTGCCAGCAGCGCTGGACAGGCGACTAACTATGGCTACACCTTC; J gene: TRBJ1-2; V gene: TRBV9; clone size: NA; D gene: TRBD1
CDR3 protein: CASSLLASSSYEQYF; CDR3 DNA: TGCGCCAGCAGCTTATTAGCGTCTAGCTCCTACGAGCAGTACTTC; J gene: TRBJ2-7; V gene: TRBV5-1; clone size: NA; D gene: NA
CDR3 protein: CASSASGRGSYNEQFF; CDR3 DNA: TGTGCCAGTAGTGCTAGCGGGAGGGGCTCCTACAATGAGCAGTTCTTC; J gene: TRBJ2-1; V gene: TRBV19; clone size: NA; D gene: TRBD2
CDR3 protein: CASSLVAENTEAFF; CDR3 DNA: TGCGCCAGCAGCTTGGTCGCGGAGAACACTGAAGCTTTCTTT; J gene: TRBJ1-1; V gene: TRBV5-1; clone size: NA; D gene: NA
CDR3 protein: CASSSPSGSPTYEQYF; CDR3 DNA: TGTGCCAGCAGTTCCCCTAGCGGGAGTCCCACCTACGAGCAGTACTTC; J gene: TRBJ2-7; V gene: TRBV28; clone size: NA; D gene: TRBD2
CDR3 protein: CASGLQGTNTGELFF; CDR3 DNA: TGTGCCAGCGGCCTACAGGGAACGAACACCGGGGAGCTGTTTTTT; J gene: TRBJ2-2; V gene: TRBV2; clone size: NA; D gene: NA
CDR3 protein: CASSYSGSWGTGELFF; CDR3 DNA: TGTGCCAGCAGTTATAGCGGGAGTTGGGGCACCGGGGAGCTGTTTTTT; J gene: TRBJ2-2; V gene: TRBV2; clone size: NA; D gene: TRBD2
CDR3 protein: CASSVGLLMQETQYF; CDR3 DNA: TGTGCCAGCAGCGTAGGACTCCTCATGCAAGAGACCCAGTACTTC; J gene: TRBJ2-5; V gene: TRBV9; clone size: NA; D gene: NA
CDR3 protein: CASSFGGSSYNEQFF; CDR3 DNA: TGTGCCAGCAGCTTTGGCGGGAGCTCCTACAATGAGCAGTTCTTC; J gene: TRBJ2-1; V gene: TRBV11-1; clone size: NA; D gene: TRBD2
CDR3 protein: CASSSYPGLASYEQYF; CDR3 DNA: TGCGCCAGCAGCTCGTATCCGGGACTAGCATCATACGAGCAGTACTTC; J gene: TRBJ2-7; V gene: TRBV5-1; clone size: NA; D gene: TRBD2
CDR3 protein: CASSPGGTANTEAFF; CDR3 DNA: TGCGCCAGCAGCCCTGGAGGGACAGCGAACACTGAAGCTTTCTTT; J gene: TRBJ1-1; V gene: TRBV5-1; clone size: NA; D gene: TRBD1
CDR3 protein: CASSARGRGYTF; CDR3 DNA: TGTGCCAGCAGTGCTAGGGGGCGCGGCTACACCTTC; J gene: TRBJ1-2; V gene: TRBV2; clone size: NA; D gene: TRBD1
CDR3 protein: CASSLTSGSSGELFF; CDR3 DNA: TGTGCCAGCAGCCTGACTAGCGGGAGTAGCGGGGAGCTGTTTTTT; J gene: TRBJ2-2; V gene: TRBV6-5; clone size: NA; D gene: TRBD2
CDR3 protein: CASSLRALAGNGAKNIQYF; CDR3 DNA: TGTGCCAGCAGCCTACGCGCGCTAGCGGGGAACGGAGCCAAAAACATTCAGTACTTC; J gene: TRBJ2-4; V gene: TRBV13; clone size: NA; D gene: TRBD2
CDR3 protein: CASKRQGFYEQYF; CDR3 DNA: TGTGCCAGCAAGAGACAGGGCTTCTACGAGCAGTACTTC; J gene: TRBJ2-7; V gene: TRBV27; clone size: NA; D gene: TRBD1
CDR3 protein: CASSERWAEAFF; CDR3 DNA: TGTGCCAGCAGTGAAAGATGGGCCGAAGCTTTCTTT; J gene: TRBJ1-1; V gene: TRBV2; clone size: NA; D gene: NA
CDR3 protein: CASSRVLPGQGAREQYF; CDR3 DNA: TGTGCCAGCAGCCGAGTGCTGCCGGGACAGGGGGCGCGGGAGCAGTACTTC; J gene: TRBJ2-7; V gene: TRBV5-6; clone size: once; D gene: TRBD1
CDR3 protein: CASSPGTGSYEQYF; CDR3 DNA: TGTGCCAGCAGCCCCGGGACTGGGTCCTACGAGCAGTACTTC; J gene: TRBJ2-7; V gene: TRBV11-1; clone size: NA; D gene: NA
CDR3 protein: CASSLALDRVLTDTQYF; CDR3 DNA: TGTGCCAGCAGCTTAGCCCTCGACAGGGTTCTCACAGATACGCAGTATTTT; J gene: TRBJ2-3; V gene: TRBV11-2; clone size: once; D gene: TRBD1
CDR3 protein: CASTSWAPEQYF; CDR3 DNA: TGCGCCAGCACGTCCTGGGCTCCCGAGCAGTACTTC; J gene: TRBJ2-7; V gene: TRBV10-1; clone size: NA; D gene: NA
CDR3 protein: CASGGYTGELFF; CDR3 DNA: TGTGCCAGCGGGGGGTACACCGGGGAGCTGTTTTTT; J gene: TRBJ2-2; V gene: TRBV6-6; clone size: NA; D gene: NA
CDR3 protein: CASNFGGVRGGYTF; CDR3 DNA: TGTGCCAGCAACTTCGGGGGGGTCCGCGGTGGCTACACCTTC; J gene: TRBJ1-2; V gene: TRBV5-6; clone size: NA; D gene: NA
CDR3 protein: CASSFSALSYNEQFF; CDR3 DNA: TGTGCCAGCAGCTTCTCAGCGCTCTCCTACAATGAGCAGTTCTTC; J gene: TRBJ2-1; V gene: TRBV5-6; clone size: NA; D gene: NA
CDR3 protein: CASSEGSGVPDGYTF; CDR3 DNA: TGTGCCAGCAGTGAGGGTTCGGGGGTTCCGGATGGCTACACCTTC; J gene: TRBJ1-2; V gene: TRBV25-1; clone size: NA; D gene: NA
CDR3 protein: CASSLTSGGYEQYF; CDR3 DNA: TGTGCCAGCAGCTTGACTAGCGGAGGCTACGAGCAGTACTTC; J gene: TRBJ2-7; V gene: TRBV7-2; clone size: NA; D gene: TRBD2
CDR3 protein: CSVEVFGTVKTDTQYF; CDR3 DNA: TGCAGCGTTGAGGTGTTCGGGACAGTGAAGACAGATACGCAGTATTTT; J gene: TRBJ2-3; V gene: TRBV29-1; clone size: NA; D gene: TRBD1
CDR3 protein: CASSYDRGGQPQHF; CDR3 DNA: TGTGCCAGTAGTTACGACAGGGGGGGACAGCCCCAGCATTTT; J gene: TRBJ1-5; V gene: TRBV19; clone size: NA; D gene: TRBD1
CDR3 protein: CASSYLAGGGTDTQYF; CDR3 DNA: TGTGCCAGCAGTTACCTCGCGGGAGGCGGAACAGATACGCAGTATTTT; J gene: TRBJ2-3; V gene: TRBV6-4; clone size: NA; D gene: TRBD2